The source of this T cell receptor beta chain is a study of T cell repertoires in ileal Crohn's disease. In the study overall: About half of patients got postoperative therapy: about ten thiopurines, around 20 anti-TNF.

Indicated time point: neoterminal ileum biopsy at postoperative endoscopy, about 6 months after surgery. On this clone: Antigen: not known.

Whole-study results and caveats: Endoscopy was done a median around seven months after surgery. Sorted CD8 T cells held more high-frequency clones than CD4. All patients with clonality above 26.8% had endoscopic recurrence.

The V and J ends lost 2 bases and 5 bases, in that order; junction bases with no gene match: 11. The germline V gene has CDR1 GTSNPN and CDR2 SVGIG (reference sequence). The CDR3 has 16 residues. Clones were read by immunoSEQ multiplex PCR, and TCRdb kept only the in-frame ones, dropping some. The table has more than 60,000 clones, 85% to 90% seen once. The sequence was obtained from an adult with Crohn's disease. The sequencing sample was made of ileal tissue. This rearrangement joins TRBV30 to TRBJ2-3; TRBD1 aligns across 9 bases. CDR3 protein: CAWSPNTGGAGDTQYF. CDR3 in DNA: TGTGCCTGGAGTCCCAACACAGGGGGCGCAGGAGATACGCAGTATTTT.